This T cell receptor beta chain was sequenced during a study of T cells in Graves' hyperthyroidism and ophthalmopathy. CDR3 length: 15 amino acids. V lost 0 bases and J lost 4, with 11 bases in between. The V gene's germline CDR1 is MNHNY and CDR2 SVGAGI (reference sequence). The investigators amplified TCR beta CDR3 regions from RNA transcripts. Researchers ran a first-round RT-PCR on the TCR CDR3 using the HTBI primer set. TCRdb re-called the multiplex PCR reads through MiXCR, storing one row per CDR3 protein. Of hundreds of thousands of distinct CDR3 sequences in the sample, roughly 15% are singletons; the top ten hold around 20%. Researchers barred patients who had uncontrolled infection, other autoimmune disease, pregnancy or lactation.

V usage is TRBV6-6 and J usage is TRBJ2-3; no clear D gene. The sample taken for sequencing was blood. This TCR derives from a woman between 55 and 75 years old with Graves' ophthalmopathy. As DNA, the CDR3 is TGTGCCAGCAGTTACTCGAGAGAGAGCGCAGATACGCAGTATTTT. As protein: CASSYSRESADTQYF.